The 14 T cell receptor beta chains below were found in one sample sequenced in a study of PD-1 blockade in classical Hodgkin lymphoma. Every patient experienced relapse after autologous stem cell transplantation, and brentuximab vedotin exposure varied. TCRdb's table, derived via immunoSEQ multiplex PCR, lists solely in-frame clones and lacks some. This table holds fewer than 4,500 clones, about three fifths found once. Sequencing was performed on peripheral blood mononuclear cells (PBMCs), taken before the second cycle of nivolumab. These receptors all stem from a human donor with classical Hodgkin lymphoma.

This chain joins TRBV28 and TRBJ1-1; no firm D call. CDR3 length equals 13 residues. V was pared by 6 bases and J by 0 bases, with 8 bases between. Looked up from germline, CDR1 is MDHEN and CDR2 is SYDVKM. The chain's CDR3 is CASRAVMNTEAFF. The CDR3 DNA is TGTGCCAGCAGGGCCGTCATGAACACTGAAGCTTTCTTT.

The rearrangement joins TRBV6-5 to TRBJ2-7; TRBD2 matches at 8 bases. The V and J ends lost 2 bases and 5 bases, in that order; junction bases with no gene match: 11. Germline values: CDR1 MNHEY, CDR2 SVGAGI. The CDR3 is 16 residues long. The CDR3 region is CASSYGAGEAGHEQYF. As DNA, the CDR3 is TGTGCCAGCAGTTACGGAGCGGGGGAAGCCGGCCACGAGCAGTACTTC.

This chain links TRBV5-6 with TRBJ1-2; 8 bases match TRBD1. V lost 3 bases and J lost 4; bases outside the gene matches: 14. Germline CDR1 and CDR2: SGHDT and YYEEEE. This CDR3 contains 17 residues. CDR3 sequence reads: CASSWMGRGQDIYGYTF. The CDR3 nucleotides are TGTGCCAGCAGCTGGATGGGTAGGGGACAGGACATCTATGGCTACACCTTC.

V and J are TRBV7-9 and TRBJ2-4, with a weak D call TRBD2 (5 bases). Germline CDR1 SEHNR, CDR2 FQNEAQ (reference sequence). V was trimmed by 7 bases and J by 2 bases, leaving 12 bases between them. The CDR3 totals 14 residues. The CDR3 region has the DNA TGTGCCAGCACCTTGGGAGAGACCAAAAACATTCAGTACTTC. Its protein is CASTLGETKNIQYF. Variable domain in full (rest from reference TRBV7-9 and TRBJ2-4): DTGVSQNPRHKITKRGQNVTFRCDPISEHNRLYWYRQTLGQGPEFLTYFQNEAQLEKSRLLSDRFSAERPKGSFSTLEIQRTEQGDSAMYLCASTLGETKNIQYFGAGTRLSVL.

V usage is TRBV11-2 and J usage is TRBJ1-1; D gene uncertain. The CDR3 is made up of 13 amino acids. V shed 6 bases and J shed 11 bases, with 19 bases lying between them. The V gene's germline CDR1 is SGHAT and CDR2 FQNNGV. CDR3 DNA: TGTGCCAGCAGTAGAGATGCGGGGAGGCTGGCTTTCTTT. Residues: CASSRDAGRLAFF.

The V and J genes are TRBV11-3 and TRBJ2-2; no clear D. The V gene's germline CDR1 is SGHNT and CDR2 YENEEA. Trimming cost V 0 bases and J 6 bases, with 5 bases left between them. The CDR3 spans 13 residues. CDR3 in DNA: TGTGCCAGCAGCTTAGATGGGGCCGGGGAGCTGTTTTTT. This codes for CASSLDGAGELFF.

The chain joins TRBV15 to TRBJ2-7; 8 bases align to TRBD1. Trimming removed 1 base from V and 0 bases from J; junction bases left unmatched: 2. CDR1 and CDR2 (germline): LNHNV, YYDKDF (reference sequence). The CDR3 sequence is 15 residues long. The CDR3 spells CATSRGTGISYEQYF. The CDR3 DNA reads as TGTGCCACCAGCAGAGGGACAGGGATCTCCTACGAGCAGTACTTC.

In this sample, this clone turned up a few times. The chain links TRBV9 to TRBJ2-5; 11 bases agree with TRBD2. The ends lost 4 bases at V and 0 bases at J; junction bases unmatched: 5. Germline V gene sequence: CDR1 SGDLS, CDR2 YYNGEE. This CDR3 is 16 amino acids long. CDR3 region: CASSPRLAGYQETQYF. The CDR3 DNA is TGTGCCAGCAGCCCCAGACTAGCGGGGTACCAAGAGACCCAGTACTTC.

V gene TRBV7-6 combines with J gene TRBJ2-3, with D perhaps TRBD2 (5 bases). The germline CDR1 and CDR2 sequences are SGHVS and FNYEAQ. This CDR3 comprises 14 residues. Trimming took 1 base from V and 5 from J, leaving 10 bases between them. The DNA of the CDR3 is TGTGCCAGCAGCTTAGAGGGAGTGGGAGATACGCAGTATTTT. This encodes CASSLEGVGDTQYF.

The chain's CDR3 is CATSVGTSGSYEQYF. CDR3 DNA: TGTGCCACCAGCGTGGGGACTAGCGGTTCCTACGAGCAGTACTTC. The chain couples TRBV15 to TRBJ2-7, with 11 bases matching TRBD2. The J segment lost 1 base and the V segment lost 5 bases, leaving 4 bases of the junction unmatched. CDR1 and CDR2 (germline): LNHNV, YYDKDF (reference sequence). CDR3 length equals 15 residues.

The gene calls are TRBV2 and TRBJ2-7, with D uncertain. Germline CDR1 SNHLY, CDR2 FYNNEI. V was cut by 8 bases and J by 2 bases, with 10 bases left in between. This CDR3 is 12 amino acids long. CDR3 coding DNA: TGTGCCAGCGGGGTAGGACCCTACGAGCAGTACTTC. As protein: CASGVGPYEQYF.

This clone was counted a few times. V is TRBV2 and J is TRBJ2-3; TRBD2 is a possible D gene (7 bases). The CDR3 is 12 residues long. The V gene lost 7 bases and the J gene lost 8 bases, with 13 bases spanning the gap. Germline assignment: CDR1 SNHLY and CDR2 FYNNEI. The CDR3 DNA is TGTGCCAGCACCGCGGGGGCGAGTACGCAGTATTTT. Translating it yields CASTAGASTQYF.

V gene TRBV28 combines with J gene TRBJ2-3; 8 nucleotides line up with TRBD2. The length of the CDR3 is 16 residues. V shed 2 bases, J shed 0 bases, and the junction held 4 bases outside the gene matches. Germline-derived CDR1 and CDR2 are MDHEN and SYDVKM. The CDR3 DNA reads as TGTGCCAGCAGTTTACCCTCTAGCGGGAGCACAGATACGCAGTATTTT. Translation: CASSLPSSGSTDTQYF.

The genes are TRBV5-5 and TRBJ2-7; 7 bases match TRBD2. V trimming: 3 bases; J trimming: 3 bases; junction bases outside the gene matches: 6. Germline V gives CDR1 SGHKS, CDR2 YYEKEE (reference sequence). This CDR3 spans 14 amino acids. CDR3 nucleotide sequence: TGTGCCAGCAGCTCGTACGGGACTAACTACGAGCAGTACTTC. This encodes CASSSYGTNYEQYF.